What follows describes a single T cell receptor (beta chain). Its antigen is not known. The validation cohort, a group of 130 or so subjects, included the donors and was separate from the roughly 620-subject first cohort. Measured with immunoSEQ multiplex PCR; TCRdb has only the in-frame clones, and not every one. The table lists over 120,000 clones, nearly 90% of them singletons. The data derive from a study of cytomegalovirus exposure and HLA in healthy donors. Study-level information: The roughly 660 first-cohort repertoires shared a platform with the roughly 120 validation repertoires, as reported in a later analysis. Broader study findings: The authors enumerated over 150 TCR beta chains as linked to cytomegalovirus. As was reported, the classifier diagnosed cytomegalovirus status with high specificity and sensitivity.

The germline CDR1 and CDR2 sequences are MDHEN and SYDVKM. The V gene end was trimmed by 4 bases and the J gene end by 6 bases; junction bases not matched to a gene: 9. CDR3 length: 15 amino acids. Sequencing was done on a sample of PBMCs. This clonotype was obtained from a woman between 18 and 30 years old in good health and CMV-seropositive. J is TRBJ1-2 and V is TRBV28, with 9 bases fitting TRBD1. The CDR3 coding sequence is TGTGCCAGCAGTTCCCGAACAGGGGGCTCGGATGGCTACACCTTC. This translates into CASSSRTGGSDGYTF.